In this sample, the clone carrying this TCR beta chain turned up a few times. This specimen comes from a study of blood T cell repertoires in COVID-19. Looking at the study overall: Acute-phase and convalescent COVID-19 samples originated in the United States, Italy and Spain. Nucleic acid was either cDNA or gDNA, and it came from T cells, B-cell-depleted T cells, or PBMCs.

This CDR3 contains 13 residues. V was clipped by 6 bases and J by 8 bases; unmatched bases: 9. How the authors handled the data: Reference gene primer amplification in the assay estimated nucleated cell counts. Measured with immunoSEQ multiplex PCR; TCRdb has only the in-frame clones, and not every one. V and J calls and clone size are those listed in that table; D and trimming were worked out from the DNA. The table has over 250,000 clones, roughly 85% seen once. The chain joins TRBV12-3 or TRBV12-4 to TRBJ1-2, with 7 bases identical to TRBD1. The clonotype comes from a woman aged 70 to 79 with acute or convalescent COVID-19. The sequencing input was peripheral blood. The CDR3 sequence is CASSPTGERGYTF. The CDR3 DNA follows: TGTGCCAGCAGCCCCACAGGGGAGCGGGGCTACACCTTC.